This T cell receptor (beta chain) was retrieved from a study of shared clonotypes between healthy human individuals. The CDR3 runs 15 residues. The germline V gene has CDR1 MNHEY and CDR2 SMNVEV (reference sequence). Trimming pared 3 bases from V and 4 bases from J, leaving 12 bases between. Once extracted for a subset, genomic DNA was divided evenly among several immunoSEQ plates. In replicate PCRs of sorted subsets, 150 to 200 ng DNA, roughly 27,000 T cell genomes, was used. Sequencing was performed with immunoSEQ multiplex PCR; in TCRdb, only in-frame clones are kept and a portion is missing. The repertoire consists of millions of clones, with about 95% occurring once and the leading ten covering 0.13%.

The receptor comes from a man in his late teens or twenties in good health. Material: naive CD4+ T cells sorted from blood. Described subset: CD45RA+ positively selected. The V call is TRBV27, the J call TRBJ2-2; D ambiguous. CDR3 loop: CASSLTPAGTGELFF. The CDR3 DNA reads TGTGCCAGCAGTTTGACGCCCGCTGGCACCGGGGAGCTGTTTTTT.